Listed below are T cell receptor beta chains from one sample, sequenced in a study of control samples from healthy donors and cancer patients. The assay was immunoSEQ multiplex PCR, and TCRdb's table has in-frame clones only and misses some. Of 100,000 or so clones listed, around 87% are singletons. The specimen was blood. All receptors derive from a woman between 50 and 59 years old in good health. The CDR3 runs from the conserved cysteine through the conserved F or W. D genes are given only for firm matches. Rows give clone size only sometimes, using once, few, many, or a class for an expanded clone.

size	D	V	J	length	DNA	CDR3
once	TRBD1	TRBV29-1	TRBJ1-2	13	TGCAGCGTTGACGGGACAGGGAACTATGGCTACACCTTC	CSVDGTGNYGYTF
NA	NA	TRBV11-3	TRBJ2-7	15	TGTGCCAGCAGCTTAGTAACGACCGAGGTGTATGAGCAGTACTTC	CASSLVTTEVYEQYF
NA	NA	TRBV12-3/TRBV12-4	TRBJ1-1	13	TGTGCCAGCAGTTTAGGCCAGAACACTGAAGCTTTCTTT	CASSLGQNTEAFF
NA	NA	TRBV24-1	TRBJ2-2	13	TGTGCCACCAGTGATTTGTTCACCGGGGAGCTGTTTTTT	CATSDLFTGELFF
NA	TRBD1	TRBV11-2	TRBJ2-5	16	TGTGCCAGCAGCTTCTTAACAGGGGGCCCCGTAGAGACCCAGTACTTC	CASSFLTGGPVETQYF
NA	TRBD1	TRBV28	TRBJ2-7	15	TGTGCCAGCAGTTTAGGTGGGACAGGGGGAGGCGAGCAGTACTTC	CASSLGGTGGGEQYF
NA	TRBD1	TRBV5-1	TRBJ1-2	14	TGCGCCAGCAGCCGGGGACAGACAAGGGATGGCTACACCTTC	CASSRGQTRDGYTF
few	NA	TRBV2	TRBJ1-3	14	TGTGCCAGCAGAACAGCCTTCTCTGGAAACACCATATATTTT	CASRTAFSGNTIYF
NA	NA	TRBV7-3	TRBJ2-1	14	TGTGCCAGCAGCTGGAGCGGAGGAGGGGATGAGCAGTTCTTC	CASSWSGGGDEQFF
NA	NA	TRBV7-2	TRBJ2-7	14	TGTGCCAGCAGCGCCTCCGGGATCACCTACGAGCAGTACTTC	CASSASGITYEQYF
NA	TRBD2	TRBV18	TRBJ2-1	14	TGTGCCAGCTCACCGCCTACCGGGAGGCATGAGCAGTTCTTC	CASSPPTGRHEQFF
NA	NA	TRBV28	TRBJ2-7	14	TGTGCCAGCCAAGAGAGTAGCGGAGTCTACGAGCAGTACTTC	CASQESSGVYEQYF
NA	NA	TRBV7-2	TRBJ1-4	14	TGTGCCAGCAGCCTAAACAGGGTGGATGAAAAACTGTTTTTT	CASSLNRVDEKLFF
NA	TRBD2	TRBV3-1/TRBV3-2	TRBJ2-3	14	TGTGCCAGCAGCCGACGGGAGGCGGAAGATACGCAGTATTTT	CASSRREAEDTQYF
once	TRBD2	TRBV7-2	TRBJ2-7	18	TGTGCCAGCAGCTCTCCGACTAGCGGAGCCGAAGATCCGTCTACGCAGTACTTC	CASSSPTSGAEDPSTQYF
NA	NA	TRBV6-5	TRBJ1-1	15	TGTGCCAGCAGTTACTCGGGGGCCATGAACACTGAAGCTTTCTTT	CASSYSGAMNTEAFF
NA	NA	TRBV7-8	TRBJ1-5	12	TGTGCCAGCAGCGCTCTAAAGCAGCCCCAGCATTTT	CASSALKQPQHF
once	NA	TRBV3-1/TRBV3-2	TRBJ2-5	14	TGTGCCAGCAGCCTACGTAAAAACCAAGAGACCCAGTACTTC	CASSLRKNQETQYF
NA	NA	TRBV5-1	TRBJ2-5	14	TGCGCCAGCAGCTTGGAAGCCCAAGCGGAGACCCAGTACTTC	CASSLEAQAETQYF
NA	TRBD2	TRBV5-1	TRBJ2-5	14	TGCGCCAGCAGAGGCCCGGGGGGAGGAGAGACCCAGTACTTC	CASRGPGGGETQYF
NA	NA	TRBV11-2	TRBJ2-1	16	TGTGCCAGCAGCTTATGGGTCTCGAGCTCCTACAATGAGCAGTTCTTC	CASSLWVSSSYNEQFF
NA	NA	TRBV18	TRBJ2-3	15	TGTGCCAGCTCACCACTAGCGTTGGGGGCAGATACGCAGTATTTT	CASSPLALGADTQYF
NA	NA	TRBV28	TRBJ1-3	16	TGTGCCAGCAGTTTGTTGGACGCAAGCTCTGGAAACACCATATATTTT	CASSLLDASSGNTIYF
NA	NA	TRBV19	TRBJ1-3	17	TGTGCCAGTAGTATCCCCGGGACTCGACTCTCTGGAAACACCATATATTTT	CASSIPGTRLSGNTIYF
NA	NA	TRBV9	TRBJ2-7	15	TGTGCCAGCAGCGTAGGGGTGGGGGCAATCTACGAGCAGTACTTC	CASSVGVGAIYEQYF
NA	TRBD1	TRBV19	TRBJ1-3	16	TGTGCCAGCTCCCAGGGACAGGGGACAGGTGGAAACACCATATATTTT	CASSQGQGTGGNTIYF
few	NA	TRBV24-1	TRBJ2-1	13	TGTGCCACTCTCCGGGGGGCGCACAATGAGCAGTTCTTC	CATLRGAHNEQFF
NA	NA	TRBV6-2/TRBV6-3	TRBJ1-2	13	TGTGCCAGCAGTTCGACAGCTAACTATGGCTACACCTTC	CASSSTANYGYTF
NA	NA	TRBV28	TRBJ2-2	13	TGTGCCAGCAGGTCTAGCTTCGGCGGGGAGCTGTTTTTT	CASRSSFGGELFF